These T cell receptor beta chains were read from a single sample in a study of OX40 agonist ivuxolimab in advanced cancers. Data came from immunoSEQ multiplex PCR; TCRdb stores just in-frame clones and leaves some out. The sample holds some 96,000 clones, roughly 80% seen once. The sample here was CD4+ or CD8+ T cells sorted from blood, taken in a trial of the OX40 agonist ivuxolimab. Source of these receptors: an adult with an advanced solid tumor such as melanoma, head and neck, liver or kidney cancer. CDR3s leave out the opening cysteine and the closing phenylalanine or tryptophan.

J gene | V gene | CDR3 protein
TRBJ2-2 | TRBV19 | ATRRPTGELF
TRBJ1-1 | TRBV27 | ASTEWAPGPRGTEAF
TRBJ1-2 | TRBV28 | ASSPLTGSSGGYT
TRBJ2-3 | TRBV7-2 | ASSPPPFSVQVYTQY
TRBJ1-6 | TRBV5-1 | ASSTGTGVYSPLH
TRBJ2-7 | TRBV7-2 | ASSLTPGTGGQNEQY
TRBJ1-5 | TRBV4-1 | ASSHTREQPQH
TRBJ2-1 | TRBV4-3 | ASSQDRLADYNEQF
TRBJ2-7 | TRBV21-1 | ASSSDRSSYEQY
TRBJ2-2 | TRBV25-1 | ASSELQGDTGELF
TRBJ1-2 | TRBV5-1 | ASSPGTGVAYGYT
TRBJ1-1 | TRBV2 | ASSEGPWTEAF
TRBJ1-5 | TRBV7-9 | ASSLKGSRPQH
TRBJ2-1 | TRBV7-8 | ASSPYPSGSSYNEQF
TRBJ2-2 | TRBV27 | ASRNTGTGELF
TRBJ1-1 | TRBV7-2 | ASSPGANTEAF
TRBJ1-5 | TRBV7-6 | ASSSRPGTAHQPQH
TRBJ2-7 | TRBV20-1 | SARNGEQY
TRBJ2-7 | TRBV7-2 | ASSTGRPRPYEQY
TRBJ2-5 | TRBV27 | ASSLSRLAETQY
TRBJ2-6 | TRBV4-3 | ASSQDSGAGLSRANVLT
TRBJ1-2 | TRBV4-2 | ASSQESREGGYT
TRBJ1-5 | TRBV7-9 | ASSLEGAGRQPQH
TRBJ1-4 | TRBV11-2 | ASSSRGTESEKLF
TRBJ2-1 | TRBV18 | ASSSALKGRAYNEQF
TRBJ1-6 | TRBV6-5 | ASSYANSPLH
TRBJ2-3 | TRBV7-6 | ASSPETGGAGLQY
TRBJ1-5 | TRBV29-1 | SVLEAVNQPQH
TRBJ2-7 | TRBV5-1 | ASSLDGYEQY